Listed below are T cell receptor beta chains from one sample, sequenced in a study of shared clonotypes between healthy human individuals. Sequencing was performed with immunoSEQ multiplex PCR; in TCRdb, only in-frame clones are kept and a portion is missing. This sample yields around 2.1 million clones, of which roughly 91% are seen a single time; approximately 1.7% belongs to the top ten. The source material was naive CD8+ T cells from PBMCs. Receptors originate from a man between 18 and 29 years old in good health. Some clones in this sample may be carry-over from other donors' samples. Each CDR3 is given with its conserved first and last residue. A D gene is named only where the DNA matches it firmly. A row's size may be missing; if present it is once, few, many or a size class.

j_call: TRBJ1-3; d_call: TRBD1; v_call: TRBV28; clone_size: -; cdr3_aa: CASSSRTGWRDTIYF; cdr3_nt: TGTGCCAGCAGTTCTCGGACAGGTTGGAGGGACACCATATATTTT
j_call: TRBJ1-2; d_call: -; v_call: TRBV27; clone_size: few; cdr3_aa: CASSPSLRAAGYTF; cdr3_nt: TGTGCCAGCAGTCCCTCGTTGAGGGCAGCCGGCTACACCTTC
j_call: TRBJ1-5; d_call: -; v_call: TRBV9; clone_size: -; cdr3_aa: CASSPPGRNQPQHF; cdr3_nt: TGTGCCAGCAGCCCGCCTGGCCGCAATCAGCCCCAGCATTTT
j_call: TRBJ2-1; d_call: TRBD1; v_call: TRBV19; clone_size: -; cdr3_aa: CASSRTGGIDEQFF; cdr3_nt: TGTGCCAGTAGTAGGACAGGGGGTATCGATGAGCAGTTCTTC
j_call: TRBJ2-1; d_call: -; v_call: TRBV5-1; clone_size: -; cdr3_aa: CASSWNRDESSYNEQFF; cdr3_nt: TGCGCCAGCAGCTGGAACAGAGACGAGAGCTCCTACAATGAGCAGTTCTTC
j_call: TRBJ2-3; d_call: -; v_call: TRBV9; clone_size: -; cdr3_aa: CASSPTWGSTDTQYF; cdr3_nt: TGTGCCAGCAGCCCCACATGGGGTAGCACAGATACGCAGTATTTT
j_call: TRBJ2-7; d_call: TRBD1; v_call: TRBV2; clone_size: -; cdr3_aa: CASSEPDRGGGEQYF; cdr3_nt: TGTGCCAGCAGTGAACCAGACAGGGGAGGAGGCGAGCAGTACTTC
j_call: TRBJ2-5; d_call: -; v_call: TRBV21-1; clone_size: -; cdr3_aa: CASSPYEKQETQYF; cdr3_nt: TGTGCCAGCAGCCCTTACGAGAAACAAGAGACCCAGTACTTC
j_call: TRBJ1-2; d_call: -; v_call: TRBV5-1; clone_size: few; cdr3_aa: CASSLEAGRGGYTF; cdr3_nt: TGCGCCAGCAGCTTGGAGGCGGGCCGCGGCGGCTACACCTTC
j_call: TRBJ1-3; d_call: -; v_call: TRBV5-1; clone_size: -; cdr3_aa: CASASGGEGNTIYF; cdr3_nt: TGCGCCAGCGCGAGTGGGGGCGAAGGAAACACCATATATTTT
j_call: TRBJ1-5; d_call: -; v_call: TRBV7-9; clone_size: -; cdr3_aa: CASSSGAMGQPQHF; cdr3_nt: TGTGCCAGCAGCTCGGGAGCCATGGGCCAGCCCCAGCATTTT
j_call: TRBJ2-1; d_call: -; v_call: TRBV7-8; clone_size: once; cdr3_aa: CASSLTSRSSVNEQFF; cdr3_nt: TGTGCCAGCAGCTTAACTAGTCGAAGTAGTGTCAATGAGCAGTTCTTC
j_call: TRBJ1-1; d_call: -; v_call: TRBV13; clone_size: once; cdr3_aa: CASSLLAPAEAFF; cdr3_nt: TGTGCCAGCAGCTTACTGGCACCCGCTGAAGCTTTCTTT
j_call: TRBJ1-5; d_call: TRBD1; v_call: TRBV6-1; clone_size: -; cdr3_aa: CASTGQIYSNQPQHF; cdr3_nt: TGTGCCAGCACGGGACAGATCTATAGCAATCAGCCCCAGCATTTT
j_call: TRBJ2-3; d_call: TRBD2; v_call: TRBV27; clone_size: -; cdr3_aa: CASRPSGSWTDTQYF; cdr3_nt: TGTGCCAGCAGGCCTAGCGGGAGTTGGACAGATACGCAGTATTTT
j_call: TRBJ2-1; d_call: -; v_call: TRBV7-9; clone_size: -; cdr3_aa: CASSFLLAEDNEQFF; cdr3_nt: TGTGCCAGCAGCTTTCTGCTCGCGGAGGACAATGAGCAGTTCTTC
j_call: TRBJ2-1; d_call: TRBD2; v_call: TRBV7-9; clone_size: -; cdr3_aa: CASSSPLAGHNEQFF; cdr3_nt: TGTGCCAGCTCAAGCCCACTAGCGGGGCACAATGAGCAGTTCTTC
j_call: TRBJ1-5; d_call: TRBD1; v_call: TRBV4-2; clone_size: -; cdr3_aa: CASSQDAGTADQPQHF; cdr3_nt: TGTGCCAGCAGCCAAGATGCAGGGACAGCTGATCAGCCCCAGCATTTT
j_call: TRBJ2-2; d_call: -; v_call: TRBV7-9; clone_size: -; cdr3_aa: CASSSGGSLGTGELFF; cdr3_nt: TGTGCCAGCAGCAGTGGAGGGAGTCTCGGCACCGGGGAGCTGTTTTTT
j_call: TRBJ2-7; d_call: -; v_call: TRBV11-2; clone_size: -; cdr3_aa: CASSLDPGGGYEQYF; cdr3_nt: TGTGCCAGCAGCTTAGATCCTGGGGGCGGGTACGAGCAGTACTTC
j_call: TRBJ1-1; d_call: -; v_call: TRBV27; clone_size: -; cdr3_aa: CASSLGGGNTEAFF; cdr3_nt: TGTGCCAGCAGCCTGGGAGGAGGGAACACTGAAGCTTTCTTT
j_call: TRBJ2-2; d_call: -; v_call: TRBV9; clone_size: once; cdr3_aa: CASSLTSNTGELFF; cdr3_nt: TGTGCCAGCAGCTTGACTTCGAACACCGGGGAGCTGTTTTTT
j_call: TRBJ2-2; d_call: -; v_call: TRBV5-5; clone_size: -; cdr3_aa: CASSSRRGGPDTGELFF; cdr3_nt: TGTGCCAGCAGCTCCCGACGGGGTGGGCCGGACACCGGGGAGCTGTTTTTT
j_call: TRBJ2-5; d_call: -; v_call: TRBV10-2; clone_size: -; cdr3_aa: CASSVGGHPQETQYF; cdr3_nt: TGCGCCAGCAGTGTTGGGGGGCACCCACAAGAGACCCAGTACTTC
j_call: TRBJ2-5; d_call: TRBD2; v_call: TRBV14; clone_size: -; cdr3_aa: CASSGAGAAQETQYF; cdr3_nt: TGTGCCAGCAGCGGGGCGGGAGCGGCCCAAGAGACCCAGTACTTC
j_call: TRBJ2-7; d_call: TRBD2; v_call: TRBV10-3; clone_size: -; cdr3_aa: CAISELLAGDYEQYF; cdr3_nt: TGTGCCATCAGTGAGCTGCTAGCGGGAGACTACGAGCAGTACTTC
j_call: TRBJ2-7; d_call: -; v_call: TRBV10-3; clone_size: few; cdr3_aa: CAISVDSWEQYF; cdr3_nt: TGTGCCATCAGTGTGGACTCTTGGGAGCAGTACTTC
j_call: TRBJ1-5; d_call: -; v_call: TRBV27; clone_size: -; cdr3_aa: CASSPHSGEQPQHF; cdr3_nt: TGTGCCAGCAGTCCCCACAGTGGGGAACAGCCCCAGCATTTT
j_call: TRBJ2-5; d_call: -; v_call: TRBV4-1; clone_size: once; cdr3_aa: CASSQPDSQETQYF; cdr3_nt: TGCGCCAGCAGCCAGCCGGACAGCCAAGAGACCCAGTACTTC
j_call: TRBJ2-2; d_call: -; v_call: TRBV28; clone_size: -; cdr3_aa: CASSFGVGQGNTGELFF; cdr3_nt: TGTGCCAGCAGTTTCGGGGTGGGGCAGGGAAACACCGGGGAGCTGTTTTTT
j_call: TRBJ2-3; d_call: TRBD2; v_call: TRBV6-5; clone_size: -; cdr3_aa: CASSYSRGAWGTQYF; cdr3_nt: TGTGCCAGCAGTTACTCGCGGGGGGCGTGGGGTACGCAGTATTTT
j_call: TRBJ2-2; d_call: TRBD2; v_call: TRBV5-1; clone_size: -; cdr3_aa: CASSLVILLAGANTGELFF; cdr3_nt: TGCGCCAGCAGCTTGGTAATTTTGCTAGCGGGTGCGAACACCGGGGAGCTGTTTTTT
j_call: TRBJ1-4; d_call: TRBD1; v_call: TRBV5-4; clone_size: -; cdr3_aa: CASSLGTGGAQEKLFF; cdr3_nt: TGTGCCAGCAGCTTGGGGACAGGGGGCGCTCAGGAAAAACTGTTTTTT
j_call: TRBJ2-1; d_call: -; v_call: TRBV6-5; clone_size: -; cdr3_aa: CASTQGHEQFF; cdr3_nt: TGTGCCAGCACTCAGGGTCATGAGCAGTTCTTC
j_call: TRBJ2-1; d_call: TRBD2; v_call: TRBV28; clone_size: -; cdr3_aa: CASRWDYYNEQFF; cdr3_nt: TGTGCCAGCAGATGGGACTACTACAATGAGCAGTTCTTC
j_call: TRBJ2-7; d_call: TRBD1; v_call: TRBV5-6; clone_size: -; cdr3_aa: CASSLRTGRHEQYF; cdr3_nt: TGTGCCAGCAGCTTGCGGACAGGTAGACACGAGCAGTACTTC
j_call: TRBJ2-7; d_call: TRBD2; v_call: TRBV27; clone_size: few; cdr3_aa: CASSPGRGQNF; cdr3_nt: TGTGCCAGCAGTCCCGGGAGGGGCCAAAACTTC
j_call: TRBJ2-1; d_call: TRBD2; v_call: TRBV5-1; clone_size: -; cdr3_aa: CASSFASGNEQFF; cdr3_nt: TGCGCCAGCAGCTTCGCTAGCGGCAATGAGCAGTTCTTC
j_call: TRBJ2-1; d_call: TRBD2; v_call: TRBV9; clone_size: once; cdr3_aa: CASSTHPQGAGGPRDNEQFF; cdr3_nt: TGTGCCAGCAGCACTCACCCCCAAGGGGCGGGAGGGCCTAGGGACAATGAGCAGTTCTTC
j_call: TRBJ2-2; d_call: -; v_call: TRBV18; clone_size: -; cdr3_aa: CASSPTGSNTGELFF; cdr3_nt: TGTGCCAGCTCCCCTACCGGGTCTAACACCGGGGAGCTGTTTTTT
j_call: TRBJ2-1; d_call: -; v_call: TRBV5-1; clone_size: -; cdr3_aa: CASSGGTLSSYNEQFF; cdr3_nt: TGCGCCAGCAGCGGCGGGACTTTAAGCTCCTACAATGAGCAGTTCTTC
j_call: TRBJ2-1; d_call: -; v_call: TRBV25-1; clone_size: -; cdr3_aa: CASSEYVGQGQFF; cdr3_nt: TGTGCCAGCAGTGAATACGTGGGGCAAGGGCAGTTCTTC
j_call: TRBJ2-5; d_call: -; v_call: TRBV7-6; clone_size: -; cdr3_aa: CASSPSSARIVNQETQYF; cdr3_nt: TGTGCCAGCAGCCCCTCAAGCGCCCGGATCGTCAACCAAGAGACCCAGTACTTC
j_call: TRBJ2-7; d_call: -; v_call: TRBV5-4; clone_size: -; cdr3_aa: CASSLGVGPPYEQYF; cdr3_nt: TGTGCCAGCAGCTTGGGAGTGGGGCCTCCCTACGAGCAGTACTTC
j_call: TRBJ1-1; d_call: -; v_call: TRBV4-3; clone_size: once; cdr3_aa: CASSQDSRGGTEAFF; cdr3_nt: TGCGCCAGCAGCCAAGATTCGCGGGGAGGGACTGAAGCTTTCTTT
j_call: TRBJ2-5; d_call: TRBD2; v_call: TRBV27; clone_size: -; cdr3_aa: CASSLLSTSGPGETQYF; cdr3_nt: TGTGCCAGCAGTTTATTGTCGACTAGCGGGCCGGGAGAGACCCAGTACTTC
j_call: TRBJ1-2; d_call: -; v_call: TRBV7-2; clone_size: -; cdr3_aa: CASSLGWDGGYTF; cdr3_nt: TGTGCCAGCAGCTTGGGATGGGATGGGGGCTACACCTTC
j_call: TRBJ1-2; d_call: TRBD1; v_call: TRBV6-5; clone_size: -; cdr3_aa: CASSYSLGGHGYTF; cdr3_nt: TGTGCCAGCAGTTACTCATTAGGGGGCCATGGCTACACCTTC
j_call: TRBJ1-1; d_call: -; v_call: TRBV19; clone_size: -; cdr3_aa: CASSIADYRSGGWTEAFF; cdr3_nt: TGTGCCAGTAGTATAGCGGATTACCGCTCCGGTGGTTGGACTGAAGCTTTCTTT
j_call: TRBJ2-4; d_call: -; v_call: TRBV30; clone_size: -; cdr3_aa: CAWSPRRRVNIQYF; cdr3_nt: TGTGCCTGGAGTCCCCGCCGGCGCGTCAACATTCAGTACTTC
j_call: TRBJ2-4; d_call: TRBD2; v_call: TRBV27; clone_size: -; cdr3_aa: CASSLLGLDSENIQYF; cdr3_nt: TGTGCCAGCAGTTTACTCGGACTAGATTCGGAAAACATTCAGTACTTC
j_call: TRBJ2-7; d_call: TRBD2; v_call: TRBV7-9; clone_size: -; cdr3_aa: CASSLTPLAGEREQYF; cdr3_nt: TGTGCCAGCAGCCTTACCCCACTAGCGGGAGAACGCGAGCAGTACTTC